This T cell receptor beta chain was sequenced during a study of blood T cell repertoires in COVID-19. TCRdb keeps only in-frame clones here, not all; method: immunoSEQ multiplex PCR. The sample records about 170,000 clones, roughly 80% being singletons. The TCR originated in an elderly woman with COVID-19, enrolled during active disease. The specimen sequenced was peripheral blood.

The CDR3 loop is CASSPRREETQYF. The CDR3 DNA follows: TGTGCCAGCAGTCCCAGACGGGAGGAGACCCAGTACTTC. The chain combines TRBV2 with TRBJ2-5, with D possibly TRBD2 on 6 matching bases. Deletions cut 5 bases from V and 5 bases from J, with 12 bases between. The CDR3 contains 13 residues. The V gene's germline CDR1 is SNHLY and CDR2 FYNNEI.